This T cell receptor (beta chain) is drawn from a study of identical twins (dated by TCRdb to 2016 to 2017). Turning to the overall study: To test whether fetal clonotypes persist, this study deep-sequenced TCR alpha and beta repertoires from monozygotic twins, from unrelated adults of various ages, and from cord blood. Replicate twin experiments were performed at different times using different library preparation protocols to rule out contamination.

Every donor was a healthy Caucasian. The twin cohort consisted of three pairs of female monozygotic twins, all aged roughly 18 to 30 years. Peripheral blood mononuclear cells were used as the source from which RNA for TCR libraries was isolated. This clonotype has at least ten counts. There is no known antigen for this receptor. Per-base qualities were not stored, and no clone one base away is much larger. Study-wide conclusions, independent of this receptor: In monozygotic twins, out-of-frame TCR alpha sharing was systematically underestimated by recombination models, although the models agreed with sharing between unrelated individuals. The excess sharing between twins in beta out-of-frame sequences was weaker because fewer shared sequences reduced the signal-to-noise ratio. Compared with coincidental sharing between unrelated individuals, an excess of low generation-probability sequences was observed among out-of-frame TCR alpha sequences shared between twins. Zero-insertion analyses could be partly confounded by invariant T cells such as MAIT and iNKT, although diverse VJ usage argued against such confounding for most clonotypes. Abundant cord blood beta clonotypes carried fewer insertions; young adult naive repertoires showed a weaker similar trend, while memory repertoires showed none. Conclusions relied on cross-sectional statistical analysis, since the same donors could not be followed over many years.

V loses 1 base at its end and J loses 7 bases; junction bases beyond the gene matches: 5. CDR1 is given as SGHTA and CDR2 as FQGNSA, both from the germline V gene. Its CDR3 holds 15 amino acids, cysteine through phenylalanine. Left in the record is the CDR3 DNA by itself, 45 bases read in frame from the first base. Library method: 5' RACE. Sequencer: Illumina HiSeq 2000. A universal primer binding site was introduced by template switching, and a unique molecular identifier was present in the final cDNA, enabling accurate counting of TCR cDNA molecules. Specific primers in the conserved constant-segment region were used to synthesize first-strand cDNA for TCR alpha and beta chains. To control for contamination, every cDNA library carried two barcodes: a SMART-Mk sample barcode plus Illumina barcodes. TruSeq adapter sequences, together with Illumina sample barcodes, were added in two successive PCR steps. Sequencing of the TCR alpha and beta cDNA libraries was done on the Illumina HiSeq platform using custom primers. The original pipeline was this. MiGEC was used to process raw reads and extract unique molecular identifiers, and MiXCR was used to find CDR3 positions. Recombination models were inferred per individual with the repgenHMM and IGoR tools using an EM algorithm. Shared clonotype analysis was performed with the tcR package in R, normalizing sharing by the product of cloneset sizes. Out-of-frame nonproductive sequences were analyzed to study raw recombination free of thymic and clonal selection effects. TCRdb took the public reads, trimmed them with fastp at Q25, ran MiXCR for clone calling and kept in-frame beta chains. When rows share a CDR3 protein, they turn into one entry using the most common DNA and genes. It is TCRdb's table, rather than the study itself, that gives the V and J calls and clone size. The sample includes 690,000 or so distinct CDR3 sequences, with roughly 8% observed a single time. The ten largest make up 0.8% to 1% of the sample.

These data are also associated with another study on yellow fever vaccine responses in identical twins. Drawing on the second study: The authors reported that the T cell response to vaccination in identical twins appeared partly convergent and partly personalized. Focusing on identical twins, the study followed the T cell clones that responded to the vaccine, and did so with precision.

This receptor chain uses TRBV7-2 and TRBJ2-1; 9 central nucleotides agree with TRBD2. What was sequenced was PBMCs. This TCR came from a woman aged 18-29 years in good health. The sequenced DNA is TGTGCCAGCAGCTTAGGGACTAGCGTTTTTAATGAGCAGTTCTTC. This translates into CASSLGTSVFNEQFF.